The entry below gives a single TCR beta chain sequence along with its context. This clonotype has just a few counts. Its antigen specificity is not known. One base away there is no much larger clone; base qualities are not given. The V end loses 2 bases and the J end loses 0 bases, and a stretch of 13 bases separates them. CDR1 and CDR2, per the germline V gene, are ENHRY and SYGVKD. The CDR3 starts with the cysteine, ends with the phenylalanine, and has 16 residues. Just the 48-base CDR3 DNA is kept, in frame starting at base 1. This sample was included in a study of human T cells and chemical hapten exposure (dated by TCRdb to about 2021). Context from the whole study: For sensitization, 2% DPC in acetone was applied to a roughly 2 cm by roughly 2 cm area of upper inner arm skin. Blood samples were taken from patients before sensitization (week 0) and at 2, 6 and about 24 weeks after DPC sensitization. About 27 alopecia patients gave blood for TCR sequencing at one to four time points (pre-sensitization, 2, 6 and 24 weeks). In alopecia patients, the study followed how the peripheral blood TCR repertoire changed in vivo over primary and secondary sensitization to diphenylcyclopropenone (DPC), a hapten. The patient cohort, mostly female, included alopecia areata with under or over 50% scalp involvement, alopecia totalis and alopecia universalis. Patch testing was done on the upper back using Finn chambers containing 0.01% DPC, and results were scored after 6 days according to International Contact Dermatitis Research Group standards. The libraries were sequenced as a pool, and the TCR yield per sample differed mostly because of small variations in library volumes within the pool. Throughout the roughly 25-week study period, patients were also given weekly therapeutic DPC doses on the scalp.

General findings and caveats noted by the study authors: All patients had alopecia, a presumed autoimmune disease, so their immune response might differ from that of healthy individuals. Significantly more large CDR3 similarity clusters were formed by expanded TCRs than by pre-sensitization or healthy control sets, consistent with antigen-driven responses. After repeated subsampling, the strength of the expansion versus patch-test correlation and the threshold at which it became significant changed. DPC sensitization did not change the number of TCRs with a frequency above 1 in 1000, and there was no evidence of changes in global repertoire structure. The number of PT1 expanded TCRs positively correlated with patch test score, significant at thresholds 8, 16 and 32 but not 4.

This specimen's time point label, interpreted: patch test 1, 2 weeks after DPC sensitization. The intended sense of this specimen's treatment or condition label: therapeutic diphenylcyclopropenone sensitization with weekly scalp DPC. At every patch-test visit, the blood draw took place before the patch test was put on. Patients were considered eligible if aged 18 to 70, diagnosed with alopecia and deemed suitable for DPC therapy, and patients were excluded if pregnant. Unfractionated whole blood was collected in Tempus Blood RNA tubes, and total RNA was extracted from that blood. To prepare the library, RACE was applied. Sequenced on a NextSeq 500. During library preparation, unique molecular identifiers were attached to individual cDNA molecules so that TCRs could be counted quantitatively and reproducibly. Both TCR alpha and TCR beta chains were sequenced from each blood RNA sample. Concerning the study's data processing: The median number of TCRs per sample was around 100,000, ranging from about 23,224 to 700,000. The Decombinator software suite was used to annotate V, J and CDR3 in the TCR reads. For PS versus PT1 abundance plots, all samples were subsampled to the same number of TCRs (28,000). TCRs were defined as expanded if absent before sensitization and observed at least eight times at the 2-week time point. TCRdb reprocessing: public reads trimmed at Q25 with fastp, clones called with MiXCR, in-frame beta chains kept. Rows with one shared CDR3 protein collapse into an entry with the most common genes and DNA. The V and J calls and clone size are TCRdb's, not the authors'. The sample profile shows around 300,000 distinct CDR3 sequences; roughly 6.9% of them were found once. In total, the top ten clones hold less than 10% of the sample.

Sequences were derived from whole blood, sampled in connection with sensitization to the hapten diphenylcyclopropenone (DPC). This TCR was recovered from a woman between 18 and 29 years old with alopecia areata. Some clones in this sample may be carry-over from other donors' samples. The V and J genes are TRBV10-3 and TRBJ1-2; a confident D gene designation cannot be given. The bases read TGTGCCATCAGTGAGGGGTTTGCCGAAACTAACTATGGCTACACCTTC. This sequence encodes CAISEGFAETNYGYTF.